This T cell receptor (beta chain) is from a study of shared clonotypes between healthy human individuals. About the research overall: The study used three CD4 naive, three CD4 memory, two CD8 naive and one CD8 memory plate per donor. Overall study results and limits: Estimated clonotype richness was generally higher in naive than memory subsets.

The CDR3 loop spans 13 amino acids. The germline CDR1 and CDR2 sequences are LNHDA and SQIVND (reference sequence). Trimming stripped 3 bases from V and 5 bases from J, with 10 bases between. Each of the donors was a healthy adult who was HIV-negative and had not had a recent acute infection or vaccination. TCRdb keeps only in-frame clones here, not all; method: immunoSEQ multiplex PCR. The table lists roughly 700,000 clones, about 92% of them singletons. As concerns this clone: The antigen is undetermined.

The rearrangement joins TRBV19 to TRBJ2-5, with unresolved D. What was sequenced was memory CD8+ T cells from PBMCs. As to subset: CD45RO+ cells pooled with CCR7-negative TemRA cells. The sequence was obtained from a man in his late teens or twenties in good health. Some clones in this sample may be carry-over from other donors' samples. The CDR3 loop reads CASSMVSWETQYF. The CDR3 DNA reads TGTGCCAGTAGTATGGTCAGCTGGGAGACCCAGTACTTC.